A single sample is the source of the 21 T cell receptor beta chains below, sequenced in a study of T cells in lung cancer brain metastases. Sequenced by immunoSEQ multiplex PCR; TCRdb stores in-frame clones only, minus some. Of approximately 3,500 clones in the sample, 91% are singletons; the top ten hold approximately 2.6%. Sequencing was carried out using tumor tissue from the primary lung tumor. These receptors originate from an older man with non-small cell lung cancer.

The table lists this clone with a count of one. V usage is TRBV19 and J usage is TRBJ2-1; D might be TRBD2 (6 bases). The CDR3 consists of 13 residues. CDR1 and CDR2 (germline): LNHDA, SQIVND (reference sequence). V was cut by 7 bases and J by 5 bases, with 12 bases left in between. CDR3: CASIADLNNEQFF. The CDR3 DNA sequence: TGTGCCAGTATAGCGGATTTGAACAATGAGCAGTTCTTC.

The genes are TRBV28 and TRBJ2-6, with D perhaps TRBD1 (6 bases). Deletions cut 2 bases from V and 1 base from J, with 6 bases between. CDR1 and CDR2 from the germline V gene are MDHEN and SYDVKM. There are 15 residues in the CDR3. CDR3 in amino acids: CASSLGTSGANVLTF. CDR3 in DNA: TGTGCCAGCAGTTTAGGGACATCTGGGGCCAACGTCCTGACTTTC.

This clone has just one count. DNA for the CDR3: TGTGCCAGCAGTCCCTACCTAGGTCCTGAAGCTTTCTTT. As protein: CASSPYLGPEAFF. V gene TRBV6-6 combines with J gene TRBJ1-1, with D hard to call. The germline gives CDR1 MNHNY, CDR2 SVGAGI (reference sequence). The CDR3 spans 13 residues. V gave up 5 bases and J gave up 6 bases, with 13 bases separating them.

The count of this clone is one. The chain couples TRBV6-5 to TRBJ2-3; a weak D match, TRBD2 (6 bases). Looked up from germline, CDR1 is MNHEY and CDR2 is SVGAGI. V lost 2 bases and J lost 3, with 12 bases in between. The CDR3 spans 15 residues. The CDR3: CASSYAGTATDTQYF. CDR3 coding DNA: TGTGCCAGCAGTTACGCGGGGACTGCGACAGATACGCAGTATTTT.

The chain carries TRBV30 and TRBJ1-1; D uncertain. This CDR3 comprises 13 residues. Germline V lookup: CDR1 GTSNPN, CDR2 SVGIG (reference sequence). V was trimmed by 1 base and J by 0 bases, leaving 6 bases between them. CDR3 DNA: TGTGCCTGGAGTGCGCTTCTGAACACTGAAGCTTTCTTT. It yields the protein CAWSALLNTEAFF. Based on the CDR3 plus reference TRBV30 and TRBJ1-1, the full variable domain is SQTIHQWPATLVQPVGSPLSLECTVEGTSNPNLYWYRQAAGRGLQLLFYSVGIGQISSEVPQNLSASRPQDRQFILSSKKLLLSDSGFYLCAWSALLNTEAFFGQGTRLTVV.

This clone has a single count. The V gene is TRBV7-8, the J gene TRBJ2-5, with D possibly being TRBD2 (6 bases). Germline CDR1 reads SGHVS; CDR2 reads FQNEAQ. V lost 7 bases and J 2 bases, leaving 26 bases between the germline ends. This CDR3 comprises 18 residues. The CDR3 here is CASNKRPPGLTSQETQYF. CDR3 DNA sequence: TGTGCCAGCAACAAGAGACCTCCGGGACTCACATCTCAAGAGACCCAGTACTTC.

The chain employs TRBV4-3 and TRBJ1-5; a possible D gene is TRBD1 (5 bases). The CDR3 has 15 amino acids. The germline V gene encodes CDR1 LGHNA and CDR2 YSLEER. V lost 0 bases to trimming and J lost 8 bases, with 14 bases between them. CDR3 in DNA: TGCGCCAGCAGCCAAGAAGGCAGGCAAGGGGAGCCCCAGCATTTT. Translation: CASSQEGRQGEPQHF.

The J gene is TRBJ2-5, the V gene TRBV5-8; D ambiguous. Trimming took 1 base from V and 5 from J, leaving 3 bases between them. Germline CDR1 and CDR2: SGHTS and YDEGEE. The CDR3 runs 11 residues. The CDR3 here is CASSLLETQYF. CDR3 coding DNA: TGTGCCAGCAGCTTGCTGGAGACCCAGTACTTC. The entire variable domain, with the rest obtained from reference TRBV5-8 and TRBJ2-5, is as follows: EAGVTQSPTHLIKTRGQQATLRCSPISGHTSVYWYQQALGLGLQFLLWYDEGEERNRGNFPPRFSGRQFPNYSSELNVNALELEDSALYLCASSLLETQYFGPGTRLLVL.

The chain recombines TRBV11-2 with TRBJ1-2; no clear D. The CDR3 runs 15 residues. Deletions cut 0 bases from V and 4 bases from J, with 12 bases between. Looked up from germline, CDR1 is SGHAT and CDR2 is FQNNGV. This CDR3 reads CASSLDHRAAYGYTF. CDR3 nucleotides: TGTGCCAGCAGCTTAGATCATAGGGCGGCCTATGGCTACACCTTC.

The chain combines TRBV5-8 with TRBJ2-3; 10 nucleotides align to TRBD2. J lost 3 bases, V lost 0 bases, and 10 bases had no gene match. The CDR3 totals 18 residues. Germline CDR1 and CDR2: SGHTS and YDEGEE. As DNA, the CDR3 is TGTGCCAGCAGCTTGGGACCAAGAGCGGGAGGGCTAACAGATACGCAGTATTTT. Residues: CASSLGPRAGGLTDTQYF.

The rearrangement uses TRBV5-1 and TRBJ1-2; D is uncertain. The CDR3 loop spans 13 amino acids. Germline V gene lookup returns CDR1 SGHRS and CDR2 YFSETQ. The V gene lost 4 bases and the J gene lost 7 bases, with 14 bases spanning the gap. The CDR3 bases are TGCGCCAGCAGCGACCAATTAAGGGTTGGCTACACCTTC. Its translation: CASSDQLRVGYTF.

This chain joins TRBV6-1 and TRBJ2-1; 9 nucleotides align to TRBD2. The CDR3 covers 18 residues. The J segment lost 0 bases and the V segment lost 2 bases, leaving 8 bases of the junction unmatched. CDR1 MNHNS and CDR2 SASEGT come from the germline V gene. CDR3 in amino acids: CASSEWVAGDSSYNEQFF. The CDR3 DNA follows: TGTGCCAGCAGTGAATGGGTAGCGGGGGACAGCTCCTACAATGAGCAGTTCTTC.

The chain has TRBV28 and TRBJ1-4; a possible D gene is TRBD1 (5 bases). The CDR3 extends over 14 amino acids. CDR1 and CDR2 (germline): MDHEN, SYDVKM. The V and J ends lost 2 bases and 8 bases respectively, with 12 bases between them. CDR3 amino acids: CASSLVTGEEKLFF. The CDR3 DNA reads as TGTGCCAGCAGTTTAGTCACAGGAGAGGAAAAACTGTTTTTT.

V gene TRBV27 combines with J gene TRBJ2-2, with 9 bases aligning to TRBD2. From germline, CDR1 is MNHEY and CDR2 SMNVEV (reference sequence). V was pared by 1 base and J by 3 bases, with 12 bases of the junction left unmatched. The CDR3 is 19 residues long. CDR3 coding DNA: TGTGCCAGCAGTTTATGGTGGACTAGCGATAGAACGGACACCGGGGAGCTGTTTTTT. Translation: CASSLWWTSDRTDTGELFF.

The chain uses TRBV6-5 and TRBJ2-1; D is unclear. V lost 5 bases and J 0 bases, leaving 11 bases between the germline ends. Germline V lookup: CDR1 MNHEY, CDR2 SVGAGI. The CDR3 has 15 residues. In nucleotides, the CDR3 is TGTGCCAGCAGTAGTTGGCCAACCTCCTACAATGAGCAGTTCTTC. This codes for CASSSWPTSYNEQFF.

The J gene is TRBJ2-3, the V gene TRBV4-1, with D perhaps matching TRBD2 (5 bases). The CDR3 has 14 amino acids. Looked up from germline, CDR1 is MGHRA and CDR2 is YSYEKL. Trimming took off 1 base at V and 4 bases at J, with 9 bases between the two ends. The CDR3 here is CASSQAGLADTQYF. CDR3 nucleotide sequence: TGCGCCAGCAGCCAAGCGGGATTGGCAGATACGCAGTATTTT.

The V gene is TRBV5-1, the J gene TRBJ2-7; tentative D call: TRBD2 (6 bases). CDR3 length equals 15 residues. Germline values: CDR1 SGHRS, CDR2 YFSETQ. The V end was cut by 4 bases, the J end by 4 bases, with 18 bases between. The CDR3 sequence is CASSPGDREKYEQYF. The CDR3 bases are TGCGCCAGCAGCCCCGGTGACCGGGAGAAGTACGAGCAGTACTTC.

The chain links TRBV9 to TRBJ2-5; 8 bases are a match to TRBD1. This CDR3 spans 16 amino acids. Germline V gene sequence: CDR1 SGDLS, CDR2 YYNGEE. V trimming: 0 bases; J trimming: 5 bases; junction bases outside the gene matches: 9. Here the CDR3 reads CASSVGAGGNAETQYF. The CDR3 nucleotides read TGTGCCAGCAGCGTAGGTGCAGGGGGCAATGCGGAGACCCAGTACTTC. The full variable domain, in which reference TRBV9 and TRBJ2-5 provide the parts outside the CDR3, is DSGVTQTPKHLITATGQRVTLRCSPRSGDLSVYWYQQSLDQGLQFLIQYYNGEERAKGNILERFSAQQFPDLHSELNLSSLELGDSALYFCASSVGAGGNAETQYFGPGTRLLVL.

The V gene is TRBV19, the J gene TRBJ1-4, with D unclear. The CDR3 has 15 amino acids. V was pared by 3 bases and J by 0 bases, with 8 bases between. Germline V gene sequence: CDR1 LNHDA, CDR2 SQIVND (reference sequence). The CDR3 coding sequence is TGTGCCAGTAGTATCTCAACATCAACTAATGAAAAACTGTTTTTT. Translated, it gives CASSISTSTNEKLFF.

J is TRBJ1-6 and V is TRBV6-5, with D hard to call. This CDR3 is 14 amino acids long. Trimming took 2 bases from V and 9 from J, leaving 11 bases between them. The germline V gene has CDR1 MNHEY and CDR2 SVGAGI. The CDR3 protein is CASSYEGMPSPLHF. The DNA for the CDR3 is TGTGCCAGCAGTTACGAGGGAATGCCTTCACCCCTCCACTTT.

To note about this clone: A read error may produce the germline difference seen at one junction end. This sequence joins TRBV5-5 and TRBJ2-6; TRBD1 might be the D (5 bases). CDR1 SGHKS and CDR2 YYEKEE come from the germline V gene (reference sequence). The CDR3 length is 16 residues. DNA for the CDR3: TGTGCCAGCGGGCGACAGTCACGCTCTGGGGCCAACGTCTTGACTTTC. Translation: CASGRQSRSGANVLTF.